These T cell receptor beta chains were read from a single sample in a study of control samples from healthy donors and cancer patients. Libraries were prepared by immunoSEQ multiplex PCR; TCRdb keeps only in-frame clonotypes and omits some of them. This sample has about 190,000 clones; 90% to 95% occur once, and the top ten carry 1.5% to 2%. Sequenced input: blood. The receptors were sampled from a man aged 25-40 years in good health. Each CDR3 is given with its conserved first and last residue. Each record gives: V gene, D gene, clone size, J gene, CDR3 protein, CDR3 DNA. A D gene is named only where the DNA matches it firmly. Size is stated for part of the rows, as once, few or many counts, or as a class when the clone is expanded.

V: TRBV10-1; D: TRBD1; size: .; J: TRBJ1-5; CDR3: CASSVGTGINQPQHF; DNA: TGCGCCAGCAGTGTCGGGACAGGCATTAATCAGCCCCAGCATTTT
V: TRBV6-5; D: .; size: .; J: TRBJ2-1; CDR3: CASSYGGHNEQFF; DNA: TGTGCCAGCAGTTATGGTGGCCACAATGAGCAGTTCTTC
V: TRBV29-1; D: .; size: once; J: TRBJ2-1; CDR3: CSVVVGLVGQFF; DNA: TGCAGCGTTGTGGTCGGCCTCGTTGGGCAGTTCTTC
V: TRBV29-1; D: .; size: once; J: TRBJ1-1; CDR3: CSAGDTEAFF; DNA: TGCAGCGCCGGGGACACTGAAGCTTTCTTT
V: TRBV27; D: .; size: .; J: TRBJ1-1; CDR3: CASSLLGGHMNTEAFF; DNA: TGTGCCAGCAGTTTATTAGGGGGTCACATGAACACTGAAGCTTTCTTT
V: TRBV4-1; D: TRBD1; size: .; J: TRBJ2-1; CDR3: CASSQAGQGDLRNEQFF; DNA: TGCGCCAGCAGCCAAGCCGGACAGGGGGATCTAAGGAATGAGCAGTTCTTC
V: TRBV9; D: .; size: .; J: TRBJ2-4; CDR3: CASSSTDIQYF; DNA: TGTGCCAGCAGCTCTACGGACATTCAGTACTTC
V: TRBV10-3; D: TRBD1; size: .; J: TRBJ1-5; CDR3: CAIRDDRGRQPQHF; DNA: TGTGCCATCAGGGACGACAGGGGCCGACAGCCCCAGCATTTT
V: TRBV19; D: .; size: .; J: TRBJ1-6; CDR3: CASSMAMLSPLHF; DNA: TGTGCCAGTAGTATGGCCATGCTGTCACCCCTCCACTTT
V: TRBV9; D: .; size: .; J: TRBJ2-7; CDR3: CASSQGPNSYEQYF; DNA: TGTGCCAGCAGCCAAGGACCAAACTCCTACGAGCAGTACTTC
V: TRBV5-5; D: TRBD2; size: once; J: TRBJ2-1; CDR3: CASSTRGVFGNEQFF; DNA: TGTGCCAGCAGTACCCGGGGGGTGTTCGGCAATGAGCAGTTCTTC